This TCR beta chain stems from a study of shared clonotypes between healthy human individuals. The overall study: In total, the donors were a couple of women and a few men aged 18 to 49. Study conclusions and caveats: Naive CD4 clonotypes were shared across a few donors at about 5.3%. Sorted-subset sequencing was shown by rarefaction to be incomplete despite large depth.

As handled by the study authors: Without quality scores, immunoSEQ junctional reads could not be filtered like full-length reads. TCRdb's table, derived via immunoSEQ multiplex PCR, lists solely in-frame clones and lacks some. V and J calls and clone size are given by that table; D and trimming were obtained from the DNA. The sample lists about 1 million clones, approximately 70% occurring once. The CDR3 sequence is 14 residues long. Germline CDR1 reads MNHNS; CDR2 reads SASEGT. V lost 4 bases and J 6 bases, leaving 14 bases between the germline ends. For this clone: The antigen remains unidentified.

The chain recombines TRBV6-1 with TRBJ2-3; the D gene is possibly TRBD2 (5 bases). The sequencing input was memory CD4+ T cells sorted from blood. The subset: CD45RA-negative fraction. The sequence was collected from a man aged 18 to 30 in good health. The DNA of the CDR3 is TGTGCCAGCAGTGGACTAACTTGGGTTGATACGCAGTATTTT. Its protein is CASSGLTWVDTQYF.